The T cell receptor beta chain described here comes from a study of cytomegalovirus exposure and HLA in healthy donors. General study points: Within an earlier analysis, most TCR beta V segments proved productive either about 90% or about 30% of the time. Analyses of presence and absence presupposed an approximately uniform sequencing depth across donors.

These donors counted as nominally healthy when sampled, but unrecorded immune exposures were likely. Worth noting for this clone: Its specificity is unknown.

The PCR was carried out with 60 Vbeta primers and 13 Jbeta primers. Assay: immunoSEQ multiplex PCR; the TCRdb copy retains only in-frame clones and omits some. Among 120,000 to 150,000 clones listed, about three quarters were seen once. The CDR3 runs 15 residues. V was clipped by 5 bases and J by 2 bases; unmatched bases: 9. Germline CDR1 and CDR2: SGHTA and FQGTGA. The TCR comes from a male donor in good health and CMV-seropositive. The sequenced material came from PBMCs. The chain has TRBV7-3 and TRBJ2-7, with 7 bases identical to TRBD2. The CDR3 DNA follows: TGTGCCAGCAGCCTAGGATACGGACTAGCCTACGAGCAGTACTTC. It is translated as CASSLGYGLAYEQYF.